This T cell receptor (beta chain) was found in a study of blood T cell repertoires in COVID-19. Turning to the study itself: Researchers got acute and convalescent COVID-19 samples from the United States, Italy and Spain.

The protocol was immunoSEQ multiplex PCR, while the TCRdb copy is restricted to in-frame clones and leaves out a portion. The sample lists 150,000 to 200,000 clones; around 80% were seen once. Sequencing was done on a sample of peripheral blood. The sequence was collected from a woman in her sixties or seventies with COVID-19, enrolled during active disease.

This chain's CDR3 is CSVEGQGGANYGYTF. As DNA, the CDR3 is TGCAGCGTTGAGGGACAGGGAGGGGCTAACTATGGCTACACCTTC. The chain recombines TRBV29-1 with TRBJ1-2; 9 nucleotides agree with TRBD1. With V trimmed by 3 bases and J by 0 bases, 5 bases remained unmatched. The CDR3 totals 15 residues. Germline CDR1 reads SQVTM; CDR2 reads ANQGSEA. Full variable domain (rest looked up from reference TRBV29-1 and TRBJ1-2): SAVISQKPSRDICQRGTSLTIQCQVDSQVTMMFWYRQQPGQSLTLIATANQGSEATYESGFVIDKFPISRPNLTFSTLTVSNMSPEDSSIYLCSVEGQGGANYGYTFGSGTRLTVV.